These 9 T cell receptor beta chains came from one sample sequenced in a study of vaccination and CD4 T cells after COVID-19. The Oncomine TCR Beta short-read assay was what sequenced the DNA obtained from cultured CD4+ T cells. TCRdb reprocessed the PCR reads via MiXCR and lists one record per CDR3 protein. This table holds approximately 13,000 distinct CDR3 sequences, 40% to 55% found once. Treatment of the sample: approximately 9-day PBMC culture with coronavirus spike peptide pools or control peptides (ViraFEST assay). Which antigens these TCRs recognize remains unknown. This specimen was CD4+ T cells from blood, cultured in vitro, taken before SARS-CoV-2 vaccination. The receptors come from a human donor who had recovered from COVID-19.

This clonotype was counted only a few times. The genes are TRBV11-3 and TRBJ1-6, with 12 bases fitting TRBD1. The CDR3 is 14 residues long. Germline trimming cut 5 bases from V and 17 bases from J; bases unmatched to any gene: 10. Germline values: CDR1 SGHNT, CDR2 YENEEA. The CDR3, as DNA: TGTGCCAGCAGCCACCGGGACAGGGGGCTAGAATTCCACTTT. Encoded protein: CASSHRDRGLEFHF.

This rearrangement joins TRBV7-2 to TRBJ1-2, with TRBD1 matching over 9 bases. The CDR3 contains 15 residues. Trimming cost V 4 bases and J 4 bases; bases outside gene matches: 7. The V gene's germline CDR1 is SGHTA and CDR2 FQGNSA. The CDR3 loop is CASSSGTGRAYGYTF. The CDR3 nucleotides read TGTGCCAGCAGCTCGGGGACAGGGAGAGCCTATGGCTACACCTTC.

Only one count was recorded for this clonotype. The rearrangement uses TRBV30 and TRBJ1-6; D is perhaps TRBD1 (6 bases). The CDR3 consists of 16 residues. Germline loops: CDR1 GTSNPN, CDR2 SVGIG (reference sequence). With 1 base removed from V and 6 bases from J, the gap between germline ends came to 16 bases. This CDR3 is CAWSAHWGQANSPLHF. The CDR3 nucleotides are TGTGCCTGGAGTGCTCACTGGGGACAAGCTAATTCACCCCTCCACTTT. The variable domain in full, completed from reference TRBV30 and TRBJ1-6, reads SQTIHQWPATLVQPVGSPLSLECTVEGTSNPNLYWYRQAAGRGLQLLFYSVGIGQISSEVPQNLSASRPQDRQFILSSKKLLLSDSGFYLCAWSAHWGQANSPLHFGNGTRLTVT.

This chain connects TRBV20-1 to TRBJ1-3; D is possibly TRBD1 (6 bases). The CDR3 is 13 residues long. Between the trimmed V and J ends, which lost 5 bases and 4 bases, there was a span of 12 bases. Germline CDR1 DFQATT, CDR2 SNEGSKA (reference sequence). The CDR3 nucleotides read TGCAGTGCTCCATCAGGGGCCGGAAACACCATATATTTT. Translation: CSAPSGAGNTIYF.

The chain has TRBV20-1 and TRBJ2-5; TRBD2 agrees at 10 bases. In germline, CDR1 is DFQATT, CDR2 SNEGSKA (reference sequence). The CDR3 totals 13 residues. Unmatched junction bases numbered 6, after V lost 6 bases and J lost 5 bases. Here the CDR3 DNA reads TGCAGTGCCCTGGGACTAGCGTTGGAGACCCAGTACTTC. This encodes CSALGLALETQYF.

This clonotype has a handful of counts. The genes are TRBV7-2 and TRBJ1-1, with D uncertain. The CDR3 consists of 12 residues. CDR1 SGHTA and CDR2 FQGNSA come from the germline V gene. Between the trimmed V and J ends, which lost 3 bases and 3 bases, there was a span of 5 bases. CDR3 in amino acids: CASSFSDTEAFF. The CDR3 DNA reads TGTGCCAGCAGCTTTTCGGACACTGAAGCTTTCTTT.

This clonotype turned up a few times. This rearrangement joins TRBV7-2 to TRBJ1-2; no clear D. The germline V gene has CDR1 SGHTA and CDR2 FQGNSA. This CDR3 is 11 amino acids long. Trimming shortened V by 3 bases and J by 5 bases, and 4 bases separated the two germline ends. The chain's CDR3 is CASSFGYGYTF. DNA of the CDR3: TGTGCCAGCAGCTTCGGATATGGCTACACCTTC.

The genes are TRBV27 and TRBJ1-1; D gene ambiguous. This CDR3 region has 11 residues. V lost 6 bases and J lost 9, with 11 bases in between. Germline lookup yields CDR1 MNHEY and CDR2 SMNVEV (reference sequence). CDR3 coding DNA: TGTGCCAGCAGCTCCAGGCAGCAAGCTTTCTTT. Translated: CASSSRQQAFF.

The chain uses TRBV7-8 and TRBJ1-5; no definite D call. CDR1 is SGHVS and CDR2 is FQNEAQ in the germline V gene. V was trimmed by 3 bases and J by 4 bases, leaving 7 bases between them. CDR3 length: 13 amino acids. CDR3 protein: CASSLLSNQPQHF. DNA for the CDR3: TGTGCCAGCAGCTTGTTGAGTAATCAGCCCCAGCATTTT.